This TCR beta chain derives from a study of shared clonotypes between healthy human individuals. Study results and caveats: Naive subsets, compared against memory subsets, generally had larger estimated richness values.

Free of recent acute infections or vaccinations, the donors were healthy HIV-negative adults. Trimming took 5 bases from V and 3 from J; bases not matched to a gene: 9. This CDR3 region has 16 residues. CDR1 is LNHDA, CDR2 SQIVND, per germline (reference sequence). Replicate PCRs run on sorted subsets employed roughly 180 ng DNA, roughly 30,000 T cell genomes. Assay used: immunoSEQ multiplex PCR; TCRdb lists only in-frame clones, some missing. The sample includes roughly 2 million clones, under 97% of them seen just once. Remarks on this clone: Its antigen is not identified.

Source material: naive CD4+ T cells sorted from blood. The subset: CD45RA+ positively selected. V and J are TRBV19 and TRBJ2-1; TRBD1 matches 8 bases. The receptor's source is a man younger than 35 in good health. CDR3 protein: CASSDPGQGNYNEQFF. In DNA, the CDR3 is TGTGCCAGTAGTGACCCAGGACAGGGTAACTACAATGAGCAGTTCTTC.